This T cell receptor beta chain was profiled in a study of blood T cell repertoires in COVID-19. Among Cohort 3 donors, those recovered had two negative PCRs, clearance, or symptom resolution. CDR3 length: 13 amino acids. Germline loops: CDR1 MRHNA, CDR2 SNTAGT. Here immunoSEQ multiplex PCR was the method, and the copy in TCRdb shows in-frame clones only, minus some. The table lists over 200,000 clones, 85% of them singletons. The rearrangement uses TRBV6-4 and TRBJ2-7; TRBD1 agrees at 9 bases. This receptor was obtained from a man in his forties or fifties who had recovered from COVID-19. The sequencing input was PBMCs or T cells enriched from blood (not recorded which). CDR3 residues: CATPGTGQYEQYF. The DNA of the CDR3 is TGTGCGACGCCCGGGACAGGGCAATACGAGCAGTACTTC.